This TCR beta chain was captured by sequencing in a study of shared clonotypes between healthy human individuals (dated by TCRdb to about 2020). Context from the whole study: A few men and two women, aged 18 to 49 years, made up the cohort. For each donor, CD4 naive and CD4 memory were each given three plates, CD8 naive was given two plates, and CD8 memory was given one plate. To estimate repertoire size and how much clonotypes are shared between individuals, the study performed deep sequencing of blood TCR repertoires from roughly five healthy adults. To increase sequencing depth and limit assay-specific biases, TCR repertoire library preparation and sequencing were carried out by different laboratories using diverse techniques. Per donor, leukapheresis produced somewhere between about 0.8 and 9 billion PBMCs. Overall results and qualifications from the work: Estimated clonotype richness was generally larger for naive than for memory subsets. Roughly 5% of naive CD4, roughly 3.5% of naive CD8, about 2.4% of memory CD4, and about 0.4% of memory CD8 clonotypes were shared across several donors. Only blood was sampled, and tissue TCR repertoires likely differ from those in blood. Because the study included a small number of donors, the genetic and exposure-history diversity represented was limited. Even with the large sequencing depth, rarefaction of the sorted-subset datasets indicated that sequencing was incomplete. Pairwise subsampling led to the expectation that sequencing depth would affect the degree of clonotype sharing among donors. Higher generation probabilities were observed for clonotypes shared by all four sorted-subset donors than for non-shared clonotypes.

In the case of this clone: The specificity of this receptor is unknown. No per-base quality is available; no much larger clone lies one base away.

Trimming removed 3 bases from V and 3 bases from J, leaving 11 bases between the germline ends. The CDR1 and CDR2 encoded by the germline V gene (reference sequence) are MNHNY and SVGAGI. There are 14 amino acids in the CDR3, from cysteine to phenylalanine inclusive. Just the 42-base CDR3 DNA is kept, in frame starting at base 1. Donors were healthy HIV-negative adults with no recently reported acute infections or vaccinations. Only Caucasian adults living in Nashville, Tennessee, USA were represented among the donors. The CD8 memory samples were a combination of magnetically selected CD45RO+ cells and CCR7-negative CD45RA+ effector memory (TemRA) cells. Blood was collected by leukapheresis, and PBMCs were isolated by Ficoll-Histopaque density gradient centrifugation and then cryopreserved in liquid nitrogen vapor phase. Analytical flow cytometry was used to check the purity and quantity of each magnetically sorted T cell population. From each sorted fraction, genomic DNA was isolated and quantified by UV absorbance on a Nanodrop 2000c.

Using the deep immunoSEQ assay, TCR CDR3 regions were amplified from genomic DNA by multiplex PCR. Genomic DNA extracted from each cell subset was distributed evenly over all wells of several immunoSEQ 96-well plates, and each plate served as one replicate. Each replicate PCR for sorted subsets received around 200 ng genomic DNA, equal to roughly 30,000 T cell genomes. Purified libraries were measured with a Qubit 3.0 fluorometer, size-checked on a Bioanalyzer 2100, and measured again with the KAPA Library Quantification kit. Each immunoSEQ 96-well plate was sequenced on its own single-read 150-cycle Illumina NextSeq 550 flow cell. As for the original processing: Because the immunoSEQ output included only junctional sequences and no quality scores, the filtering could not be the same as the filtering used for full-length reads. Sequences were annotated with PyIR, a Python wrapper for IgBLAST v1.9, and V/J genes and CDR3 were assigned using IMGT germline references. Reads were removed for weak V/J assignments (E-value above 1e-6), missing CDR3, stop codons, out-of-frame junctions, or ambiguous translated residues. V3J clonotypes were defined as sequences sharing an identical inferred V gene, J gene, and CDR3 amino acid sequence. Percentage overlap between repertoires was computed as shared unique clonotypes divided by the size of the smaller repertoire. RTK rarefaction, the Chao1 estimator, and Recon v2.1 estimates of unobserved clonotypes were used to assess repertoire richness. Generation probabilities for all TCRbeta clonotypes obtained by the gDNA method from a few donors were computed using OLGA. Drawn from immuneACCESS, this table holds only the in-frame rearrangements with V and J called that TCRdb kept. Clones are partly lost; checked studies trace under half to an unresolved V gene and leave the rest unexplained. V, J and clone size were drawn from that table, and D and trimming were deduced from the DNA. Across this sample there are around 690,000 clones, with about 90% seen only once. The ten largest clones represent 34% of the sample.

This TCR derives from a young man in good health. Some clones in this sample may be carry-over from other donors' samples. The sample consisted of memory CD8+ T cells from PBMCs. The cell subset or site label, read with the paper, signifies: CD45RO+ cells pooled with CCR7-negative TemRA cells. The sequence is built from TRBV6-6 and TRBJ1-1, with a weak D call of TRBD1 (5 bases match). The CDR3 is CASSYSRGDTEAFF. The sequenced DNA: TGTGCCAGCAGTTATTCCCGGGGCGACACTGAAGCTTTCTTT.